These T cell receptor beta chains were read from a single sample in a study of radiation and T cells in renal cell carcinoma. TCRdb's copy holds only in-frame clones and misses some; the assay was immunoSEQ multiplex PCR. Among around 140,000 clones listed, about 88% were seen once. The sample consisted of blood, taken from a patient whose treatment included radiotherapy and nephrectomy. These receptors were collected from a woman in her sixties or seventies with renal cell carcinoma. Each CDR3 is given with its conserved first and last residue. The D gene is left open where the match is weak. Some rows mark clone size as missing; the rest say once, few, many or name a class of expanded clone.

V	J	D	size	CDR3	DNA
TRBV29-1	TRBJ1-2	NA	few	CAGGAIYGYTF	TGCGCCGGGGGGGCGATCTATGGCTACACCTTC
TRBV7-2	TRBJ1-5	TRBD1	NA	CASSPWAGGVNQPQHF	TGTGCCAGCAGCCCATGGGCAGGGGGAGTGAATCAGCCCCAGCATTTT
TRBV6-5	TRBJ1-5	NA	NA	CASSYLGPYSNQPQHF	TGTGCCAGCAGTTACTTAGGACCTTATAGCAATCAGCCCCAGCATTTT
TRBV6-5	TRBJ2-5	NA	NA	CASSYSEHIGRETQYF	TGTGCCAGCAGTTACTCGGAACACATCGGGCGGGAGACCCAGTACTTC
TRBV9	TRBJ2-7	TRBD2	NA	CASSPGGGQNEQYF	TGTGCCAGCAGCCCCGGCGGGGGGCAGAACGAGCAGTACTTC
TRBV5-1	TRBJ2-5	TRBD2	NA	CASSFSGAETQYF	TGCGCCAGCAGCTTCAGCGGGGCCGAGACCCAGTACTTC
TRBV19	TRBJ2-5	NA	NA	CASSLNQGIQETQYF	TGTGCCAGTAGTCTCAATCAGGGGATCCAAGAGACCCAGTACTTC
TRBV11-3	TRBJ2-6	NA	NA	CASSFEQGPSGANVLTF	TGTGCCAGCAGCTTCGAACAGGGCCCCTCTGGGGCCAACGTCCTGACTTTC
TRBV9	TRBJ2-3	TRBD2	NA	CASSVTGLVTDTQYF	TGTGCCAGCAGCGTAACGGGACTAGTAACAGATACGCAGTATTTT
TRBV30	TRBJ1-2	TRBD1	NA	CAWSVTGGDYGYTF	TGTGCCTGGAGTGTTACAGGGGGCGACTATGGCTACACCTTC
TRBV7-3	TRBJ1-2	NA	NA	CASSLTFSGRLYGYTF	TGTGCCAGCAGCTTAACTTTTTCGGGGCGGCTCTATGGCTACACCTTC
TRBV27	TRBJ1-4	NA	NA	CASSPAGGTNEKLFF	TGTGCCAGCAGTCCAGCGGGGGGCACTAATGAAAAACTGTTTTTT
TRBV28	TRBJ2-7	NA	NA	CVALGQSSYEQYF	TGTGTCGCACTAGGACAAAGCTCCTACGAGCAGTACTTC
TRBV29-1	TRBJ2-6	NA	NA	CSVRMGESGANVLTF	TGCAGCGTTCGGATGGGGGAGTCTGGGGCCAACGTCCTGACTTTC
TRBV7-8	TRBJ1-2	NA	NA	CASSRESGQINYGYTF	TGTGCCAGCAGCAGAGAGTCTGGGCAGATTAACTATGGCTACACCTTC
TRBV11-2	TRBJ2-1	NA	NA	CASSLDRSYNEQFF	TGTGCCAGCAGCTTGGACCGCTCCTACAATGAGCAGTTCTTC
TRBV9	TRBJ2-2	TRBD2	once	CASSVDRGRGTGTGELFF	TGTGCCAGCAGCGTAGACCGAGGGCGGGGGACCGGGACCGGGGAGCTGTTTTTT
TRBV7-2	TRBJ2-3	TRBD2	NA	CASTIAGSSSDTQYF	TGTGCCTCTACTATAGCGGGGTCGTCCTCAGATACGCAGTATTTT
TRBV28	TRBJ1-5	TRBD1	NA	CASSLGTANQPQHF	TGTGCCAGCAGTCTCGGGACAGCTAATCAGCCCCAGCATTTT
TRBV27	TRBJ1-2	NA	NA	CASSPRSNYGYTF	TGTGCCAGCAGCCCGCGCAGCAACTATGGCTACACCTTC